Included here is one T cell receptor (beta chain) sequence, with context. Repertoires were generated with immunoSEQ multiplex PCR, while TCRdb's copy carries only in-frame clones and drops some. Of roughly 130,000 clones detected, more than 80% appear once; the ten largest clones hold around 2.5%. This sample stems from a study of control samples from healthy donors and cancer patients. Specimen: blood. This sequence was found in a man between 18 and 29 years old in good health.

This CDR3 reads CASSPRGGIRDFQETQYF. CDR3 DNA sequence: TGTGCCAGCAGCCCGCGGGGGGGAATCCGGGATTTCCAAGAGACCCAGTACTTC. This chain connects TRBV9 to TRBJ2-5, with 9 bases lining up with TRBD2. V lost 4 bases and J lost 1; bases outside the gene matches: 14. Germline lookup yields CDR1 SGDLS and CDR2 YYNGEE. The CDR3 extends over 18 amino acids.